This TCR beta chain is drawn from a study of identical twins. Study results and limitations: There were fewer insertions in abundant cord blood beta clonotypes, but memory repertoires showed no such pattern. For monozygotic twins, models underestimated out-of-frame TCR alpha sharing.

A universal primer site was created by template switching, with the cDNA bearing unique molecular identifiers. TCRdb itself ran the 5' RACE reads through MiXCR, one entry per CDR3 protein. The data show approximately 600,000 distinct CDR3 sequences, roughly 9.5% seen once. This clonotype was seen a handful of times. As yet, its antigen is unknown. These data were likewise used in another study, on yellow fever vaccine responses in identical twins.

The TCR sequence derives from a woman between 18 and 30 years old in good health. Material for sequencing was PBMCs.

CDR3 nucleotides: TGTGCCAGCAGCCCCAAGGCCGCTAGCAATGAGCAGTTCTTC. As protein: CASSPKAASNEQFF. The rearrangement joins TRBV27 to TRBJ2-1; D gene unclear. The CDR3 sequence is 14 residues long. Germline CDR1 MNHEY, CDR2 SMNVEV (reference sequence). With 6 bases removed from V and 6 bases from J, the gap between germline ends came to 15 bases.